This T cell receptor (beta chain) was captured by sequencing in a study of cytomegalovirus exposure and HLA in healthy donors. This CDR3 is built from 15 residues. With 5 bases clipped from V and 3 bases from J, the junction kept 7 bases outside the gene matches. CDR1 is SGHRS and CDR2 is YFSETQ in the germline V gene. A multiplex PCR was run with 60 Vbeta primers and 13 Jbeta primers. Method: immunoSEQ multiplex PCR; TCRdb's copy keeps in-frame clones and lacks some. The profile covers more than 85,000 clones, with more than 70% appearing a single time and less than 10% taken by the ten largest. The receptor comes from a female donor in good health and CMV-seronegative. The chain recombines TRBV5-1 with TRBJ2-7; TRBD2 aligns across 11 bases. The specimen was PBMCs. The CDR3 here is CASRFGTSGIYEQYF. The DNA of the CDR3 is TGCGCCAGCAGGTTCGGGACTAGCGGAATCTACGAGCAGTACTTC.